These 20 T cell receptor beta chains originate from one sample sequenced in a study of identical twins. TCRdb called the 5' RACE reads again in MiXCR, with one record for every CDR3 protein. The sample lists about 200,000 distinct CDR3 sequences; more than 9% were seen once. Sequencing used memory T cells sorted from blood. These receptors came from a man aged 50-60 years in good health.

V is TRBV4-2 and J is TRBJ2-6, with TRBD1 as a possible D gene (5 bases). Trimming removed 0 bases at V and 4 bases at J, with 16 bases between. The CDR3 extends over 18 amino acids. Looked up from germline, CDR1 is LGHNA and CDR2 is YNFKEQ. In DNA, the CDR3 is TGTGCCAGCAGCCAAGATTCCCAGGGCCTTAGGGGGGCCAACGTCCTGACTTTC. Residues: CASSQDSQGLRGANVLTF.

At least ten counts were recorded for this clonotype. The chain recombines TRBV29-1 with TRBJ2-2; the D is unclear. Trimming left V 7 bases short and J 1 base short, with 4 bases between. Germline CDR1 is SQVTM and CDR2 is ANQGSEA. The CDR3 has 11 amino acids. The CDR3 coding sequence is TGCAGCGGACGGAACACCGGGGAGCTGTTTTTT. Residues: CSGRNTGELFF.

CDR3 in amino acids: CASSENYRWDEQFF. The CDR3 region has the DNA TGTGCCAGCAGTGAGAACTACCGATGGGATGAGCAGTTCTTC. The chain joins TRBV27 to TRBJ2-1; D is undetermined. The CDR3 covers 14 residues. The V gene's germline CDR1 is MNHEY and CDR2 SMNVEV (reference sequence). Trimming removed 5 bases at V and 8 bases at J, with 16 bases between.

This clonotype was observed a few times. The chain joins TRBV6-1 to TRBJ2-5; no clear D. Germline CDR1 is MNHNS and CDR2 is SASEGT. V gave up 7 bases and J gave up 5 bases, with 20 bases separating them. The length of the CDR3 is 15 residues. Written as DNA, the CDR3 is TGTGCCAGCACTCCTGGCGCCTGGACGAGGGAGACCCAGTACTTC. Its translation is CASTPGAWTRETQYF.

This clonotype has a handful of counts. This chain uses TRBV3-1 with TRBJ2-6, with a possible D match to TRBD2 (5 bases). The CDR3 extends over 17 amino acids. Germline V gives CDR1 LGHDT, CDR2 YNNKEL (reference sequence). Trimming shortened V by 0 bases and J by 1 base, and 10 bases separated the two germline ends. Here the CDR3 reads CASSQDEGPSGANVLTF. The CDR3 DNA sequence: TGTGCCAGCAGCCAAGATGAGGGTCCTTCTGGGGCCAACGTCCTGACTTTC.

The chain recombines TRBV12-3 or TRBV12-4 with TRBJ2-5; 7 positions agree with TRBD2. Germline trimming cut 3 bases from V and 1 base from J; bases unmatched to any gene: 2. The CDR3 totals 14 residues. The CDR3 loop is CASSLGGSQETQYF. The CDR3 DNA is TGTGCCAGCAGTTTGGGGGGGAGCCAAGAGACCCAGTACTTC.

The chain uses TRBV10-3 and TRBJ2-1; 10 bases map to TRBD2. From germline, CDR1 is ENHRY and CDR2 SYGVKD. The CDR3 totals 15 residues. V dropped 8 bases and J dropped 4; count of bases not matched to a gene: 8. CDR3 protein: CAIGSSGGDYNEQFF. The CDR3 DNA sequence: TGTGCCATCGGGTCTAGCGGGGGCGATTACAATGAGCAGTTCTTC.

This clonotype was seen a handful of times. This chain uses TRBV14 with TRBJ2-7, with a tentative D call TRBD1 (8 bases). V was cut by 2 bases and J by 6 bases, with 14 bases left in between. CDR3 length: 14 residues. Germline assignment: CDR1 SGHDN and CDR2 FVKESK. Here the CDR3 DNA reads TGTGCCAGCAGCCAAAACAGGGGGGGAGGCGAGCAGTACTTC. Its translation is CASSQNRGGGEQYF.

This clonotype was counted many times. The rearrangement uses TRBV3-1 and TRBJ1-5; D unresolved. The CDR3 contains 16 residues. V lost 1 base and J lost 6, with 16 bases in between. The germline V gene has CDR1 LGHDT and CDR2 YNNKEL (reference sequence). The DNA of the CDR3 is TGTGCCAGCAGCCAAGGGTACAGAAGTTTGGGTCAGCCCCAGCATTTT. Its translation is CASSQGYRSLGQPQHF.

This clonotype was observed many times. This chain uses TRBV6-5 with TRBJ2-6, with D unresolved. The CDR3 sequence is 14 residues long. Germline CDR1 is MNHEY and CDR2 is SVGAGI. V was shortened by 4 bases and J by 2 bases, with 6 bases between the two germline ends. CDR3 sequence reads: CASSLSPGANVLTF. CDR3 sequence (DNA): TGTGCCAGCAGTTTATCCCCTGGGGCCAACGTCCTGACTTTC.

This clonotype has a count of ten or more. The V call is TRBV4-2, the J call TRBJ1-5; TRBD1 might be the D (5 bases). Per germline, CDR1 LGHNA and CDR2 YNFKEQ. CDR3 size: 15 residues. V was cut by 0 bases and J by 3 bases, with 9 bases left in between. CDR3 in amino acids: CASSQEVGVNQPQHF. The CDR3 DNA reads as TGTGCCAGCAGCCAAGAGGTAGGGGTCAATCAGCCCCAGCATTTT.

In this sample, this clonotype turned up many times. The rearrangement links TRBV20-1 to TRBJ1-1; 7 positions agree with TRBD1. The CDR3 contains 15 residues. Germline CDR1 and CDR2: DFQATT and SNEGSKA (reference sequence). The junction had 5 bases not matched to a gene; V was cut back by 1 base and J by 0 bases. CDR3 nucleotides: TGCAGTGCTAGAGGGGGCGGGACAGTGAACACTGAAGCTTTCTTT. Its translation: CSARGGGTVNTEAFF.

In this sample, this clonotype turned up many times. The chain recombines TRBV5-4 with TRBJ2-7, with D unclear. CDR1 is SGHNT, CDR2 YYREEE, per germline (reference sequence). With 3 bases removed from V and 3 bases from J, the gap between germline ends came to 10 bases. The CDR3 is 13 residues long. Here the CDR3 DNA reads TGTGCCAGCAGCTCCGACTCGCTCTACGAGCAGTACTTC. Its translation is CASSSDSLYEQYF.

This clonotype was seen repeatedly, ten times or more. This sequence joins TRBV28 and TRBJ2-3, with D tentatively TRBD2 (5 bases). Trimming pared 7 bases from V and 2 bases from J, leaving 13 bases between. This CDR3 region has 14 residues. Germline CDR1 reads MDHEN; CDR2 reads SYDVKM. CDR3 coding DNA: TGTGCCAGCACCCGGACTCGCAACACAGATACGCAGTATTTT. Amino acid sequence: CASTRTRNTDTQYF.

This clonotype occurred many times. The CDR3: CATSSRGLGNEKLFF. The CDR3 DNA reads as TGTGCCACCAGCAGTCGGGGGCTGGGTAATGAAAAACTGTTTTTT. The rearrangement links TRBV15 to TRBJ1-4; D is perhaps TRBD1 (6 bases). Trimming took off 3 bases at V and 4 bases at J, with 12 bases between the two ends. Germline V gene sequence: CDR1 LNHNV, CDR2 YYDKDF (reference sequence). The CDR3 is made up of 15 amino acids.

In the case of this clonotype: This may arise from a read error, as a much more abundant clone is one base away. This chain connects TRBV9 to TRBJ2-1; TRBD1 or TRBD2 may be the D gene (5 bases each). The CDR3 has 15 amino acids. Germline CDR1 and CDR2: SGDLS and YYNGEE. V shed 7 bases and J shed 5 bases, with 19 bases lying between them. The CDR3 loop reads CASGPDTGAHNEQFF. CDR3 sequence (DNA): TGTGCCAGCGGCCCGGACACCGGGGCGCACAATGAGCAGTTCTTC.

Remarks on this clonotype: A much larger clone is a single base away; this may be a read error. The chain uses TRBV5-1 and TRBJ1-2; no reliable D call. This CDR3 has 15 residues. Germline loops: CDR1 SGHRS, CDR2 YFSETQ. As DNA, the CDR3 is TGCGCCAGCAGCTCATCATCACCGGGCCTCTATGGCTACCCCTTC. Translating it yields CASSSSSPGLYGYPF.

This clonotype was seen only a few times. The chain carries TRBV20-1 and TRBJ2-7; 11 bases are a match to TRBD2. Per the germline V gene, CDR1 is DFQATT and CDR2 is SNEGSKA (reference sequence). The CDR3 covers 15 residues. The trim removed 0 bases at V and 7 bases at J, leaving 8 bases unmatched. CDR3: CSARDSGRALREQYF. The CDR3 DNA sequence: TGCAGTGCTAGAGATAGCGGGAGGGCCTTAAGGGAGCAGTACTTC.

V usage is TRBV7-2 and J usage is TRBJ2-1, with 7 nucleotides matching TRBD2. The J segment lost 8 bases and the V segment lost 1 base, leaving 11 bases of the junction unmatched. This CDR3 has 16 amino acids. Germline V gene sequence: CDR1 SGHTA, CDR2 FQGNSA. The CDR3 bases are TGTGCCAGCAGCTTAGTCGCGGGAGCGGGCGGCTATGAGCAGTTCTTC. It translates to CASSLVAGAGGYEQFF.

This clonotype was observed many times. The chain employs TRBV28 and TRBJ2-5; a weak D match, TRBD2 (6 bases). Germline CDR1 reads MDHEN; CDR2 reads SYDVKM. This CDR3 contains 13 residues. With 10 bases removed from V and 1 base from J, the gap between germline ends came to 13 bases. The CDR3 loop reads CAITGLSQETQYF. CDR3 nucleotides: TGTGCCATTACGGGACTGAGCCAAGAGACCCAGTACTTC. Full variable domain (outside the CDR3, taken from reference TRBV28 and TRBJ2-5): DVKVTQSSRYLVKRTGEKVFLECVQDMDHENMFWYRQDPGLGLRLIYFSYDVKMKEKGDIPEGYSVSREKKERFSLILESASTNQTSMYLCAITGLSQETQYFGPGTRLLVL.